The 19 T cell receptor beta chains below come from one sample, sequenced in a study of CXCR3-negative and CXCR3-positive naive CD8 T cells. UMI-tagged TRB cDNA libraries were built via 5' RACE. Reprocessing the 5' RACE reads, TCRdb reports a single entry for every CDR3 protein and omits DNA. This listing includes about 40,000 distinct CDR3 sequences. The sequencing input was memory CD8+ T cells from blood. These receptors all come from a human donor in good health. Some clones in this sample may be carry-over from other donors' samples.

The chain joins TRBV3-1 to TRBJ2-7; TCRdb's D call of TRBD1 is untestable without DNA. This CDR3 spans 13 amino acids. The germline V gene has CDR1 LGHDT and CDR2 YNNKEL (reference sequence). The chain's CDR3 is CASSHPGTYEQYF.

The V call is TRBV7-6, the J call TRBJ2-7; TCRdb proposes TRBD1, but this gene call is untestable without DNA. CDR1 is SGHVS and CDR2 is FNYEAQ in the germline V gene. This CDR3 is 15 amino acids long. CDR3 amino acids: CASSLEGKETYEQYF.

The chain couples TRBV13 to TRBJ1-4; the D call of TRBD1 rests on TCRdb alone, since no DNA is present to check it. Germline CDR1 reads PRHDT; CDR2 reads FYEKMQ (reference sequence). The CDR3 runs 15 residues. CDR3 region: CASSFSGTVKEKLFF.

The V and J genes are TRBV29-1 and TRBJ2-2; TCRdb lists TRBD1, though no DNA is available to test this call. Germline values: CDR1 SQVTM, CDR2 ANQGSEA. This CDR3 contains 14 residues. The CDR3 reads CSVALPPGVGELFF.

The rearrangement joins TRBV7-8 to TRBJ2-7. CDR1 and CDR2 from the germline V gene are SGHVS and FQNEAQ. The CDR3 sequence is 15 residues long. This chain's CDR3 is CASSLARGKMYEQYF.

CDR3 loop: CASSHLRETYEQYF. V is TRBV4-3 and J is TRBJ2-7; the D call from TCRdb, TRBD1, cannot be confirmed without DNA. The CDR3 is made up of 14 amino acids. The germline V gene encodes CDR1 LGHNA and CDR2 YSLEER.

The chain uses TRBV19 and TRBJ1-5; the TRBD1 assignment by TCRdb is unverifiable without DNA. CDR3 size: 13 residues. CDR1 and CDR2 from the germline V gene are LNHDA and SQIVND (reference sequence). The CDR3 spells CASSSTGVQPQHF.

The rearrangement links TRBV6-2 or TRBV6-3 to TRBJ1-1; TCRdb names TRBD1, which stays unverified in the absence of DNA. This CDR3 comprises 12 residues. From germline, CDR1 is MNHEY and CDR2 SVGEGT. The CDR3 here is CASRTGGKEAFF.

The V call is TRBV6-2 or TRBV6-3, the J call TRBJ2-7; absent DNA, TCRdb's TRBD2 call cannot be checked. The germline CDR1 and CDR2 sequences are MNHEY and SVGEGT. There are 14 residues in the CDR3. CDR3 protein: CASSWEGGIYEQYF.

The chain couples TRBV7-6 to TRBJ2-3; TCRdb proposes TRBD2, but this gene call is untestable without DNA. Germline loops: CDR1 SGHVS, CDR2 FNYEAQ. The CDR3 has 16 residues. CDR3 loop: CASSLDLRGGTDTQYF.

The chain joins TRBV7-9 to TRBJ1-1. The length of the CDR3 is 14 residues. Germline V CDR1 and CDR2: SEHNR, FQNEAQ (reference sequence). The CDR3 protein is CASSHADLRTEAFF.

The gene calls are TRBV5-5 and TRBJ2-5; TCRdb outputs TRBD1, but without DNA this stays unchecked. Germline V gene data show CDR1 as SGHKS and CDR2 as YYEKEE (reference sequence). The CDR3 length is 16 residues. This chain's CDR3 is CASSLWVTGYQETQYF.

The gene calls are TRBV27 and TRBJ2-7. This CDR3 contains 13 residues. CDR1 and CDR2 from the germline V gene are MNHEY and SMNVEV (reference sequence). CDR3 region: CASSLTQDYEQYF.

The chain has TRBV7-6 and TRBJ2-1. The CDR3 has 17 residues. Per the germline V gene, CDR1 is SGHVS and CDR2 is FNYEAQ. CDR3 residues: CASSLDRRTGPYNEQFF.

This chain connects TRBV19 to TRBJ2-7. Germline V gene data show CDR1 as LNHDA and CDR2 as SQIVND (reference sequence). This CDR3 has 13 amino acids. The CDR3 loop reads CASSKAGEAEQYF.

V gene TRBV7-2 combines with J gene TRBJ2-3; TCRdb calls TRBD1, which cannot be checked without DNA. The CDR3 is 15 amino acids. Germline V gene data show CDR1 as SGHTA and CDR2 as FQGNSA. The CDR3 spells CASSLVAGGRDTQYF.

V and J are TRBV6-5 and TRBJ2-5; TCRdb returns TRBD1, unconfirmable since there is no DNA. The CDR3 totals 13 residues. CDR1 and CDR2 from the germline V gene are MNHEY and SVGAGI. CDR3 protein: CASSSDRGETQYF.

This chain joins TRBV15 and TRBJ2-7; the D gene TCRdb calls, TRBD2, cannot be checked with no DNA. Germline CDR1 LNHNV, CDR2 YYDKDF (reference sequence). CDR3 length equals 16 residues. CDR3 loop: CATSGPREQSSYEQYF.

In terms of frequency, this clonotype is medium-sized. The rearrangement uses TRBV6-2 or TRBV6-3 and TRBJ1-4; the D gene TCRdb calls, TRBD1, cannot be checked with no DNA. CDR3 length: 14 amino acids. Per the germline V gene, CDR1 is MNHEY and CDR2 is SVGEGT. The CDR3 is CASSSGTENEKLFF.